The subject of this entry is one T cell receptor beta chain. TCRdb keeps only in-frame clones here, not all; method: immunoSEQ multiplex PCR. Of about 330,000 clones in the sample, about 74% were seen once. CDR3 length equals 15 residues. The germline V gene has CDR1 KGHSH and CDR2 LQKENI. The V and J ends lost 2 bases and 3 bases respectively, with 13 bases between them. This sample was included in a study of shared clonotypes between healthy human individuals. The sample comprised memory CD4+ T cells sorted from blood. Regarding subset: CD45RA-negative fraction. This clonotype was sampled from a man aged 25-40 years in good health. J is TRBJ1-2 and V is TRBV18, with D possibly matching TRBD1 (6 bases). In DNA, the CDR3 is TGTGCCAGCTCACCAAGCGGCAGGGGCGACTATGGCTACACCTTC. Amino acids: CASSPSGRGDYGYTF. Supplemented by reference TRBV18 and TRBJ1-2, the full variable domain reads NAGVMQNPRHLVRRRGQEARLRCSPMKGHSHVYWYRQLPEEGLKFMVYLQKENIIDESGMPKERFSAEFPKEGPSILRIQQVVRGDSAAYFCASSPSGRGDYGYTFGSGTRLTVV.